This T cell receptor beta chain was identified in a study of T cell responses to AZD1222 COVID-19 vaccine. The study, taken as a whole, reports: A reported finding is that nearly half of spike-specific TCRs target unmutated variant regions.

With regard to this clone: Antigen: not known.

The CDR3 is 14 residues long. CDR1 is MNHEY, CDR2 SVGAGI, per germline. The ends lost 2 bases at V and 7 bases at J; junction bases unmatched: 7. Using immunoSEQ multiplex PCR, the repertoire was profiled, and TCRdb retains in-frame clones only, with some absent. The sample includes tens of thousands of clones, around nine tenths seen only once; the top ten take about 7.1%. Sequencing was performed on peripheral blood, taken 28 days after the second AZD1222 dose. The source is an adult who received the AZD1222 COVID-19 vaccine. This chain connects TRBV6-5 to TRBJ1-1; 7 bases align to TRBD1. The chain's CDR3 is CASSYLRGQGEAFF. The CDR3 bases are TGTGCCAGCAGTTACCTGAGGGGGCAGGGTGAAGCTTTCTTT.